This record looks at one T cell receptor (beta chain) sequence and its context. The target antigen is unknown. This CDR3 is 15 amino acids long. Trimming at V came to 7 bases and at J to 0 bases, leaving 5 bases not matched to a gene. The germline CDR1 and CDR2 sequences are MGHDK and SYGVNS. This sample stems from a study of CD8+CD57+ T cells in acquired aplastic anemia. Looking at the study overall: The mean DNA yield obtained from sorted CD4+ and CD8+ cells came to 3 to 3.5 ug. Study observations and caveats: It was found that 25 to 35 CD8+ CDR3 sequences were shared between patients and controls. No significant patient-versus-control difference appeared in CD8+ Simpson's diversity.

It was genomic DNA that served as the template for profiling TCR beta VDJ and CDR3. TCRdb recomputed calls from the reads with MiXCR, one row per CDR3 protein. The sample holds over 250,000 distinct CDR3 sequences; 45% to 65% are singletons and the top ten take 1.3%. Previously, flow cytometry had revealed CD8+CD57+ cell expansion in the patients chosen for sequencing. Patient blood was sampled before any therapy had been received. This sequence originates from a human donor with aplastic anemia. Specimen: sorted CD4+, CD8+, or CD8+CD57+ T cells (not recorded which) from PBMCs. V usage is TRBV25-1 and J usage is TRBJ2-7, with 11 positions matching TRBD2. CDR3 DNA: TGTGCCAGCAAAGGCGGGACTAGCGGCTCCTACGAGCAGTACTTC. It yields the protein CASKGGTSGSYEQYF.